A single sample gave rise to the 18 T cell receptor beta chains below, sequenced in a study of blood T cells in healthy people across ages. The second PCR ran about 6 to 11 cycles with a sample-barcoded 5' primer and J-beta primers. TCRdb processed the 5' RACE reads anew with MiXCR; each CDR3 protein has one entry. The sample carries 1.5 million to 2 million distinct CDR3 sequences, 28% recorded once. The sequenced material came from blood. The receptors shown here come from a woman aged 30 to 39 in good health.

The chain combines TRBV12-3 or TRBV12-4 with TRBJ2-5; no reliable D call. The J call may be mistaken, given a closer DNA end match to TRBJ2-1. The CDR3 loop spans 13 amino acids. In DNA, the CDR3 is TGTGCCAGCAGTTTTGGTACCCAAGAGACCCAGTTCTTC. This codes for CASSFGTQETQFF.

This clonotype was detected many times. The chain combines TRBV7-2 with TRBJ2-7; 8 bases match TRBD1. Per the germline V gene, CDR1 is SGHTA and CDR2 is FQGNSA. V shed 3 bases, J shed 5 bases, and the junction held 12 bases outside the gene matches. The CDR3 length is 16 residues. The CDR3 DNA reads as TGTGCCAGCAGCTTCGCTACAGGACAGGGACCTCACGAGCAGTACTTC. Its protein product is CASSFATGQGPHEQYF.

This clonotype came up a few times. Being one base from a much bigger clone, this may be a read error. The chain is built from TRBV29-1 and TRBJ2-7; D is undetermined. V lost 3 bases to trimming and J lost 0 bases, with 15 bases between them. The germline V gene encodes CDR1 SQVTM and CDR2 ANQGSEA. The CDR3 consists of 15 residues. CDR3 amino acids: CSVEGGGPGSYEQYF. DNA for the CDR3: TGCAGCGTTGAGGGTGGCGGACCAGGCTCCTACGAGCAGTACTTC.

The chain is built from TRBV6-2 or TRBV6-3 and TRBJ2-5, with D possibly called TRBD1 or TRBD2 (5 bases each). This CDR3 is built from 15 residues. CDR1 MNHEY and CDR2 SVGEGT come from the germline V gene. V lost 4 bases to trimming and J lost 5 bases, with 17 bases between them. The chain's CDR3 is CASSSRQRGGETQYF. CDR3 bases: TGTGCCAGCAGTTCTAGGCAGAGGGGTGGCGAGACCCAGTACTTC.

This clonotype was counted between two and nine times. One end of the junction does not line up with germline, which may come from a read error. J is TRBJ2-4 and V is TRBV12-3 or TRBV12-4, with 7 positions matching TRBD2. CDR3 length: 15 residues. CDR3 sequence reads: CANSLWGGGENIQYF. The DNA for the CDR3 is TGTGCCAACAGTTTATGGGGGGGTGGGGAAAACATTCAGTACTTC.

The CDR3: CAFLGTPYGYTF. The DNA of the CDR3 is TGTGCCTTCCTCGGGACGCCCTATGGCTACACCTTC. V is TRBV6-1 and J is TRBJ1-2, with D maybe TRBD1 (5 bases). CDR1 is MNHNS, CDR2 SASEGT, per germline. The CDR3 extends over 12 amino acids. Trimming removed 11 bases at V and 4 bases at J, with 14 bases between.

As regards this clonotype: A much bigger clone sits one base away, suggesting this may be a read error. The chain has TRBV4-3 and TRBJ2-1; D might be TRBD2 (6 bases). This CDR3 has 15 amino acids. The V end was cut by 4 bases, the J end by 7 bases, with 17 bases between. From germline, CDR1 is LGHNA and CDR2 YSLEER. The CDR3 protein is CASSRGVGLTNEQFF. The CDR3 DNA reads TGCGCCAGCAGCCGAGGTGTGGGACTCACAAATGAGCAGTTCTTC.

J is TRBJ2-3 and V is TRBV6-5, with D maybe TRBD1 (5 bases). V lost 10 bases to trimming and J lost 0 bases, with 14 bases between them. Germline assignment: CDR1 MNHEY and CDR2 SVGAGI. The CDR3 contains 14 residues. DNA for the CDR3: TGTGCCACCACAGGAATGGCTAGCACAGATACGCAGTATTTT. Translated, it gives CATTGMASTDTQYF.

The chain couples TRBV20-1 to TRBJ2-5; 7 nucleotides line up with TRBD1. Germline V gene sequence: CDR1 DFQATT, CDR2 SNEGSKA (reference sequence). There are 13 residues in the CDR3. V lost 6 bases, J lost 2 bases, and 6 bases stayed unmatched. The CDR3 DNA reads TGCAGTGCCTCGGGGACAGCTCAAGAGACCCAGTACTTC. It is translated as CSASGTAQETQYF.

This clonotype showed up just a few times. The gene calls are TRBV5-1 and TRBJ1-1, with 10 bases lining up with TRBD1. Germline values: CDR1 SGHRS, CDR2 YFSETQ. V trimming: 5 bases; J trimming: 4 bases; junction bases outside the gene matches: 2. The CDR3 sequence is 13 residues long. In DNA, the CDR3 is TGCGCCAGCAGGTGGACAGGGGGCACTGAAGCTTTCTTT. Residues: CASRWTGGTEAFF.

This sequence joins TRBV20-1 and TRBJ2-7; 8 bases are a match to TRBD2. The length of the CDR3 is 15 residues. The V gene's germline CDR1 is DFQATT and CDR2 SNEGSKA (reference sequence). With 3 bases clipped from V and 3 bases from J, the junction kept 10 bases outside the gene matches. The CDR3 sequence is CSARGFERGSYEQYF. CDR3 in DNA: TGCAGTGCTAGGGGTTTCGAGCGGGGGAGCTACGAGCAGTACTTC.

This clonotype was seen ten or more times. V and J are TRBV20-1 and TRBJ2-7; D possibly corresponds to TRBD2 (5 bases). The germline gives CDR1 DFQATT, CDR2 SNEGSKA (reference sequence). The V end was cut by 0 bases, the J end by 2 bases, with 11 bases between. The length of the CDR3 is 14 residues. The CDR3: CSARDYGNPYEQYF. The CDR3 nucleotides read TGCAGTGCTAGAGATTACGGGAATCCCTACGAGCAGTACTTC.

This clonotype was detected many times. The chain carries TRBV5-1 and TRBJ1-2, with 8 bases that match TRBD1. After removal of 7 bases from V and 6 bases from J, the junction contained 8 bases not matched to a gene. The CDR3 is made up of 13 amino acids. Per germline, CDR1 SGHRS and CDR2 YFSETQ. The CDR3 is CASARPTGDGYTF. CDR3 in DNA: TGCGCCAGCGCTAGGCCGACAGGGGATGGCTACACCTTC.

This clonotype was detected a few times. The gene calls are TRBV20-1 and TRBJ2-6, with D unresolved. The CDR3 sequence is 16 residues long. The V gene lost 6 bases and the J gene lost 0 bases, with 15 bases spanning the gap. Germline V gene lookup returns CDR1 DFQATT and CDR2 SNEGSKA (reference sequence). The CDR3 sequence is CSAYRVVSSGANVLTF. The CDR3 coding sequence is TGCAGTGCCTATAGGGTAGTTTCCTCTGGGGCCAACGTCCTGACTTTC.

The chain is built from TRBV28 and TRBJ2-1; D call uncertain. With 1 base removed from V and 1 base from J, the gap between germline ends came to 8 bases. The CDR3 covers 15 residues. Germline V gene lookup returns CDR1 MDHEN and CDR2 SYDVKM. The CDR3 DNA reads as TGTGCCAGCAGTTTATTGCCAGCTTCCTACAATGAGCAGTTCTTC. This translates into CASSLLPASYNEQFF.

This clonotype showed up just a few times. The chain joins TRBV11-2 to TRBJ2-1, with D tentatively TRBD2 (6 bases). Per germline, CDR1 SGHAT and CDR2 FQNNGV. The CDR3 has 17 residues. Trimming cost V 5 bases and J 3 bases, with 20 bases left between them. CDR3 sequence reads: CASSLPPGGIGYNEQFF. CDR3 bases: TGTGCCAGCAGCCTACCTCCCGGGGGAATTGGCTACAATGAGCAGTTCTTC.

This clonotype has just a few counts. The V call is TRBV20-1, the J call TRBJ2-3, with TRBD2 matching over 12 bases. The CDR3 has 16 amino acids. V trimming: 3 bases; J trimming: 6 bases; junction bases outside the gene matches: 10. Germline V lookup: CDR1 DFQATT, CDR2 SNEGSKA (reference sequence). CDR3 region: CSARRTSGEPRDTQYF. CDR3 nucleotides: TGCAGTGCTAGGCGGACTAGCGGGGAACCAAGGGATACGCAGTATTTT.

This clonotype was recorded many times. The chain joins TRBV29-1 to TRBJ2-7, with 8 bases aligning to TRBD2. The V gene's germline CDR1 is SQVTM and CDR2 ANQGSEA. This CDR3 comprises 12 residues. The junction had 1 base not matched to a gene; V was cut back by 4 bases and J by 2 bases. The CDR3 nucleotides read TGCAGCGTTGTACTAGCGGCCTACGAGCAGTACTTC. Its translation: CSVVLAAYEQYF.